Listed below are T cell receptor beta chains from one sample, sequenced in a study of blood T cell repertoires in COVID-19. Generated by immunoSEQ multiplex PCR, the TCRdb table keeps only in-frame clones and is missing some. The data contain more than 200,000 clones, about 80% of them singletons. Sequenced input: peripheral blood. All receptors come from a man aged 80 or over with acute or convalescent COVID-19. CDR3s include the opening cysteine and the closing phenylalanine or tryptophan. The order of the fields is J gene, V gene, CDR3 protein.

>TRBJ2-3|TRBV4-1
CASSQELAGKYRTDTQYF
>TRBJ2-7|TRBV7-9
CASRNSGADYEQYF
>TRBJ2-3|TRBV3-1/TRBV3-2
CASSLAPKLDTQYF
>TRBJ1-1|TRBV6-5
CASTRRARDTEAFF
>TRBJ1-5|TRBV2
CASKQQGEINQPQHF
>TRBJ2-5|TRBV29-1
CSVYTGAQETQYF
>TRBJ1-6|TRBV7-2
CASSLVGTGEGNSPLHF
>TRBJ2-3|TRBV10-2
CASRTSGSTDTQYF
>TRBJ2-2|TRBV10-3
CAISEPGQGHTGELFF
>TRBJ2-1|TRBV3-1/TRBV3-2
CASSQGISGYNEQFF
>TRBJ2-2|TRBV7-9
CASSLLASGSPGELFF
>TRBJ1-4|TRBV27
CASSSSGTGVEKLFF
>TRBJ2-7|TRBV7-9
CASSPPSVREQYF
>TRBJ2-1|TRBV5-1
CASSFSLPNEQFF
>TRBJ1-5|TRBV6-5
CASFSRGGEPQHF
>TRBJ1-6|TRBV25-1
CASRGQPRPSPLHF
>TRBJ1-1|TRBV11-2
CASSLVRETEAFF
>TRBJ1-1|TRBV6-5
CASSYSQDREAFF
>TRBJ1-1|TRBV18
CASSPPKQGKAFF
>TRBJ1-2|TRBV2
CASSGQKANYGYTF
>TRBJ2-7|TRBV7-9
CASSPWDRVNEQYF
>TRBJ2-7|TRBV5-4
CASSSPSRNEQYF
>TRBJ1-4|TRBV15
CATSRDHPGVGEKLFF
>TRBJ1-4|TRBV29-1
CSVGAGREKLFF
>TRBJ1-5|TRBV19
CASKRGLSYSNQPQHF
>TRBJ2-5|TRBV24-1
CATSGTVQETQYF
>TRBJ1-5|TRBV30
CAWSRQGGSNQPQHF
>TRBJ2-3|TRBV5-1
CASGPRGGLVDTQYF
>TRBJ1-2|TRBV27
CASRAVRGNYGYTF
>TRBJ2-7|TRBV18
CASSPAGLAGLYEQYF
>TRBJ1-5|TRBV5-8
CASSPRSYLNQPQHF
>TRBJ1-2|TRBV19
CASSITSDSPNYGYTF
>TRBJ1-5|TRBV19
CASSLSGTGGFDQPQHF
>TRBJ2-7|TRBV10-2
CASSETGLSYEQYF
>TRBJ2-3|TRBV27
CASSYPGGGPADTQYF
>TRBJ2-7|TRBV7-2
CASSPGTSGGREQYF
>TRBJ1-6|TRBV9
CASSVAQGNSPLHF
>TRBJ2-7|TRBV20-1
CSARRDREYF
>TRBJ1-2|TRBV5-5
CASSRGTDYGYTF
>TRBJ2-2|TRBV21-1
CASILADRDSRSGELFF
>TRBJ1-1|TRBV12-5
CASGLGTWTEAFF
>TRBJ2-7|TRBV10-2
CASSESGTSSYEQYF
>TRBJ2-5|TRBV7-9
CASSLGAGGETQYF
>TRBJ1-5|TRBV24-1
CATSDTKKQGALSNQPQHF
>TRBJ2-1|TRBV2
CASSVTGLASDEQFF
>TRBJ1-1|TRBV19
CASSIEGSMNTEAFF